A selection of T cell receptor beta chains follows, all from one sample in a study of cytomegalovirus exposure and HLA in healthy donors. Repertoires were generated with immunoSEQ multiplex PCR, while TCRdb's copy carries only in-frame clones and drops some. This sample carries 120,000 to 150,000 clones, roughly 85% of them seen once, and the ten largest clones take around 3.2%. Sequenced sample: PBMCs. The receptors stem from a male donor in good health and CMV-seronegative. The CDR3 runs from the conserved cysteine through the conserved F or W. The D gene is left open where the match is weak. The listing skips clone size in some rows; elsewhere it reads once, few, many or a size class.

d_call	v_call	j_call	clone_size	cdr3_nt	cdr3_aa
TRBD1	TRBV5-1	TRBJ2-3	-	TGCGCCAGCAGCTACGGACAGGGCACAGATACGCAGTATTTT	CASSYGQGTDTQYF
TRBD1	TRBV30	TRBJ2-1	-	TGTGCCTGGAGTGCCCTACGGGGACAGGGAAGAGGCGGGGGTTACAATGAGCAGTTCTTC	CAWSALRGQGRGGGYNEQFF
-	TRBV5-6	TRBJ2-7	-	TGTGCCAGCAGGGCCGGGACAAACCCCACCTACGAGCAGTACTTC	CASRAGTNPTYEQYF
TRBD2	TRBV28	TRBJ2-1	once	TGTGCCAGCAGCGGACTAGCGGAGCACAATGAGCAGTTCTTC	CASSGLAEHNEQFF
TRBD2	TRBV7-6	TRBJ2-7	-	TGTGCCAGCAGCTTGGGAGGGGACTCCTACGAGCAGTACTTC	CASSLGGDSYEQYF
-	TRBV4-1	TRBJ2-1	-	TGCGCCAGCAGCCAAGTCCCGGGAGTGGTCTCCTACAATGAGCAGTTCTTC	CASSQVPGVVSYNEQFF
TRBD1	TRBV10-2	TRBJ2-1	-	TGCGCCAGCAGTGATTGGGGCAGGGGGATATCATACAATGAGCAGTTCTTC	CASSDWGRGISYNEQFF
-	TRBV5-1	TRBJ2-6	-	TGCGCCAGCACCGATCCGAGGGTGTCAGGGGCCAACGTCCTGACTTTC	CASTDPRVSGANVLTF
-	TRBV7-9	TRBJ1-1	-	TGTGCCAGCAGCTTAGCCGTGGGGGGCACTGAAGCTTTCTTT	CASSLAVGGTEAFF
-	TRBV19	TRBJ1-3	few	TGTGCCAGTAGTATCCGGAAAGCGGAAAACACCATATATTTT	CASSIRKAENTIYF
-	TRBV13	TRBJ1-1	-	TGTGCCAGCAGCCCGAGCGGAGGCACCTACATGAACACTGAAGCTTTCTTT	CASSPSGGTYMNTEAFF
-	TRBV4-2	TRBJ1-6	-	TGTGCCAGCAGCCAAGATGGGGCAGGGCCCCTCCACTTT	CASSQDGAGPLHF
TRBD1	TRBV7-9	TRBJ1-5	-	TGTGCCAGCAGCTTAGGACAGGGACAGGCATTCAATCAGCCCCAGCATTTT	CASSLGQGQAFNQPQHF
TRBD1	TRBV28	TRBJ2-1	-	TGTGCCAGCACCATCTACAGGGGATACAATGAGCAGTTCTTC	CASTIYRGYNEQFF
TRBD1	TRBV28	TRBJ1-5	-	TGTGCCAGCAGTTTCAGTCGGGCCCAAGCCGACAGGGTAGTTCGGAGCAATCAGCCCCAGCATTTT	CASSFSRAQADRVVRSNQPQHF
TRBD2	TRBV6-5	TRBJ2-2	-	TGTGCCAGCAGTTACTATGCTAGCGGGGGCGGGGAGCTGTTTTTT	CASSYYASGGGELFF
TRBD1	TRBV10-1	TRBJ2-3	-	TGCGCCAGCAGCCCACAGGGGGCTATCACAGATACGCAGTATTTT	CASSPQGAITDTQYF
-	TRBV6-4	TRBJ1-5	-	TGTGCCAGCAGTGGTGACAGTAATCAGCCCCAGCATTTT	CASSGDSNQPQHF
-	TRBV5-1	TRBJ2-5	once	TGCGCCAGCAGCTTGGCCCTAAGACGGACAGACCAAGAGACCCAGTACTTC	CASSLALRRTDQETQYF
TRBD2	TRBV27	TRBJ2-7	-	TGTGCCAGCAGTGAGGTAGCGGGGGGGTCCGAGCAGTACTTC	CASSEVAGGSEQYF
-	TRBV6-6	TRBJ1-3	few	TGTGCCAGCAGTAAGGGGACGGGACACTCTGGAAACACCATATATTTT	CASSKGTGHSGNTIYF
TRBD1	TRBV5-6	TRBJ1-2	-	TGTGCCAGCAGCATGGTGACAGGGAGCTTTTATGGCTACACCTTC	CASSMVTGSFYGYTF
TRBD1	TRBV4-1	TRBJ1-1	-	TGCGCCAGCAGCCCCAGATGGACAGGAGGGAACACTGAAGCTTTCTTT	CASSPRWTGGNTEAFF
-	TRBV30	TRBJ1-1	few	TGTGCCTGGAGAGCAAATACCAACACTGAAGCTTTCTTT	CAWRANTNTEAFF
TRBD2	TRBV2	TRBJ2-3	-	TGTGCCAGCAGGGGGACTAGCGGGTACACAGATACGCAGTATTTT	CASRGTSGYTDTQYF
-	TRBV23-1	TRBJ1-6	-	TGCGCCAGCAGTCAATCGATTAGGGGGACAACTGATTCACCCCTCCACTTT	CASSQSIRGTTDSPLHF
TRBD1	TRBV6-5	TRBJ2-5	-	TGTGCCAGCAGTTTCGGGACAGGGATAGGAGAGACCCAGTACTTC	CASSFGTGIGETQYF
-	TRBV6-1	TRBJ2-1	-	TGTGCCAGCAGTGAAGCGAGGTTGGGGGGAATAGCGGAAAGCTCCTACAATGAGCAGTTCTTC	CASSEARLGGIAESSYNEQFF
TRBD2	TRBV4-2	TRBJ2-7	-	TGTGCCAGCAGCCAAGAGCCCGCGGGACTAGCGGGTTCCTCCTACGAGCAGTACTTC	CASSQEPAGLAGSSYEQYF
-	TRBV5-6	TRBJ2-2	-	TGTGCCAGCAGCTGGAGATCAACCGGGGAGCTGTTTTTT	CASSWRSTGELFF
TRBD1	TRBV27	TRBJ1-2	-	TGTGCCAGCAGTTTATCCAGACAGGGGAACTATGGCTACACCTTC	CASSLSRQGNYGYTF
TRBD2	TRBV7-8	TRBJ2-7	-	TGTGCCAGCAGCTTAGCTCCTAGCGGAAGATCCTACGAGCAGTACTTC	CASSLAPSGRSYEQYF
TRBD2	TRBV6-1	TRBJ2-2	-	TGTGCCAGCTGGGGCGGGGGGGCCATAACCGGGGAGCTGTTTTTT	CASWGGGAITGELFF
-	TRBV9	TRBJ2-7	-	TGTGCCAGCAGTGCCGGGACACCCTACGAGCAGTACTTC	CASSAGTPYEQYF
TRBD2	TRBV5-1	TRBJ2-3	-	TGCGCCAGCAGCTTGGAGACTAGCGGGATTTTCACAGATACGCAGTATTTT	CASSLETSGIFTDTQYF
-	TRBV9	TRBJ1-3	once	TGTGCCAGCAGCGTAGAGGGGGTCTCTGGAAACACCATATATTTT	CASSVEGVSGNTIYF
TRBD1	TRBV28	TRBJ2-7	-	TGTGCCAGCAGTTTAGGGACAGGGCCCTACGAGCAGTACTTC	CASSLGTGPYEQYF
-	TRBV6-5	TRBJ2-2	-	TGTGCCAGCATGGGGGGCGGGAGCATCGGGGAGCTGTTTTTT	CASMGGGSIGELFF
-	TRBV28	TRBJ2-5	once	TGTGCCAGCGGGGGACTTGCCGAGACCCAGTACTTC	CASGGLAETQYF
-	TRBV9	TRBJ2-1	few	TGTGCCAGCAGCCCTTTGGCGGGATCTGAGCAGTTCTTC	CASSPLAGSEQFF
-	TRBV29-1	TRBJ1-2	-	TGCAGCGTTGAAGAGTGGGCAGGGCCCGGCTACACCTTC	CSVEEWAGPGYTF
-	TRBV19	TRBJ2-2	-	TGTGCCACCTCCCACACCGATACAAACACCGGGGAGCTGTTTTTT	CATSHTDTNTGELFF
TRBD2	TRBV9	TRBJ2-5	-	TGTGCCAGCAGCCCGGGGACTAGCGGAGCCCCCACCCAAGAGACCCAGTACTTC	CASSPGTSGAPTQETQYF
TRBD2	TRBV4-1	TRBJ2-4	-	TGCGCCAGCAGCCAAGATCGCCTAGCGGTAGCCAAAAACATTCAGTACTTC	CASSQDRLAVAKNIQYF
TRBD2	TRBV14	TRBJ2-2	-	TGTGCCAGCAGCCTGTTAGCGGGAGCAAACACCGGGGAGCTGTTTTTT	CASSLLAGANTGELFF
-	TRBV5-1	TRBJ2-1	few	TGCGCCAGCAGCCCGGTGTTCAGGGGCGGGAGTCTCAATGAGCAGTTCTTC	CASSPVFRGGSLNEQFF
-	TRBV18	TRBJ2-5	few	TGTGCCAGCTCACCAGCGACGGAGGAGACCCAGTACTTC	CASSPATEETQYF
TRBD2	TRBV9	TRBJ2-3	-	TGTGCCAGCAGCGTATTAGCGGGGGAGACAGATACGCAGTATTTT	CASSVLAGETDTQYF
TRBD1	TRBV6-5	TRBJ1-2	-	TGTGCCAGCAGTGCCGGGACAGAAATATATGGCTACACCTTC	CASSAGTEIYGYTF
-	TRBV19	TRBJ1-1	-	TGTGCCAGTGCGACAGGTCCTGAAGCTTTCTTT	CASATGPEAFF
-	TRBV5-1	TRBJ2-4	-	TGCGCCAGCAGCTTGGGACTAGCCAAAAACATTCAGTACTTC	CASSLGLAKNIQYF
-	TRBV6-4	TRBJ1-1	-	TGTGCCAGCAGTGAAGAGTTGAACACTGAAGCTTTCTTT	CASSEELNTEAFF
-	TRBV4-2	TRBJ2-2	-	TGTGCCAGCAGCCAAGCCGCGGAGGGTTTCACCGGGGAGCTGTTTTTT	CASSQAAEGFTGELFF
-	TRBV10-3	TRBJ2-2	-	TGTGCCATCAGTGAGTCGGGTTGGGGCAGACCGACCGGGGAGCTGTTTTTT	CAISESGWGRPTGELFF
TRBD2	TRBV27	TRBJ2-7	few	TGTGCCAGCAGTTTCCTACTAGCGAGCGAGCAGTACTTC	CASSFLLASEQYF
TRBD2	TRBV7-9	TRBJ2-7	once	TGTGCCAGCAGCGGGGACTACCAGAGCTCCTACGAGCAGTACTTC	CASSGDYQSSYEQYF
-	TRBV6-1	TRBJ2-3	-	TGTGCCAGCAGTGAAGATACAGGGACCACAGATACGCAGTATTTT	CASSEDTGTTDTQYF